The clone carrying this TCR beta chain was detected many times. Its specificity is not known. The source of the sample is a study of CD8 T cells in ankylosing spondylitis. MiXCR was run by TCRdb on the 5' RACE reads, yielding one entry per CDR3 protein. The sample shows 300,000 to 350,000 distinct CDR3 sequences, around a tenth of them seen only once. Findings and caveats of the study: A motif of eight highly homologous TCR beta variants was seen as apparently characteristic of ankylosing spondylitis blood.

The sequenced sample was blood, either unsorted or a sorted T cell fraction (not recorded which). This TCR was sampled from a female donor with ankylosing spondylitis or in good health (not recorded which).

Here the CDR3 DNA reads TGCGCCAGCAGCCCAGGACAGGGCTCCTACAATGAGCAGTTCTTC. Protein: CASSPGQGSYNEQFF. The chain has TRBV5-1 and TRBJ2-1; 8 bases are shared with TRBD1. V dropped 4 bases and J dropped 0; count of bases not matched to a gene: 3. Germline CDR1 reads SGHRS; CDR2 reads YFSETQ. The CDR3 runs 15 residues. Full variable domain (rest looked up from reference TRBV5-1 and TRBJ2-1): KAGVTQTPRYLIKTRGQQVTLSCSPISGHRSVSWYQQTPGQGLQFLFEYFSETQRNKGNFPGRFSGRQFSNSRSEMNVSTLELGDSALYLCASSPGQGSYNEQFFGPGTRLTVL.